The 24 T cell receptor beta chains in this list originate from one sample, sequenced in a study of CD8 T cells in ankylosing spondylitis. TCRdb reanalysed the 5' RACE reads using MiXCR and keeps one entry per CDR3 protein. The repertoire includes 450,000 to 550,000 distinct CDR3 sequences, roughly 5.3% of them detected once, and around 3.5% sits in the top ten. Broader study findings: Ankylosing spondylitis blood appeared to be characterized by a TCR beta motif of under 10 highly homologous variants.

For these TCRs, the target antigens are not known. The sequencing input was blood, either unsorted or a sorted T cell fraction (not recorded which). The receptors originated from a male donor with ankylosing spondylitis.

This clonotype was seen a few times. The chain carries TRBV29-1 and TRBJ1-1; tentatively, D is TRBD1 (6 bases). CDR3 length: 13 residues. The germline V and J ends were trimmed by 0 bases and 11 bases, with 16 bases remaining between them. Germline assignment: CDR1 SQVTM and CDR2 ANQGSEA. The CDR3 DNA reads as TGCAGCGTTGAAGAGGAGAACTGGGGGCGGGCTTTCTTT. It encodes CSVEEENWGRAFF.

In this sample, this clonotype turned up many times. The chain links TRBV24-1 to TRBJ2-2, with D possibly TRBD1 on 6 matching bases. This CDR3 is built from 16 residues. Germline loops: CDR1 KGHDR, CDR2 SFDVKD. The V gene lost 4 bases and the J gene lost 2 bases, with 13 bases spanning the gap. For the CDR3, the DNA is TGTGCCACCAGTGACCCCGGGACACCAAACACCGGGGAGCTGTTTTTT. This codes for CATSDPGTPNTGELFF.

This clonotype has a handful of counts. The V gene is TRBV25-1, the J gene TRBJ2-5, with 9 bases that match TRBD1. Germline loops: CDR1 MGHDK, CDR2 SYGVNS. The CDR3 has 14 amino acids. J gave up 4 bases and V 7 bases, and 7 bases lay outside the gene matches. The CDR3 coding sequence is TGTGCCAGCACAATATGGACAGGGGTAGAGACCCAGTACTTC. This codes for CASTIWTGVETQYF. Complete variable domain (other parts from reference TRBV25-1 and TRBJ2-5): EADIYQTPRYLVIGTGKKITLECSQTMGHDKMYWYQQDPGMELHLIHYSYGVNSTEKGDLSSESTVSRIRTEHFPLTLESARPSHTSQYLCASTIWTGVETQYFGPGTRLLVL.

The table lists this clonotype with many counts. The V and J genes are TRBV13 and TRBJ1-1, with D unresolved. V lost 0 bases and J 8 bases, leaving 10 bases between the germline ends. CDR3 size: 13 residues. Germline V gene lookup returns CDR1 PRHDT and CDR2 FYEKMQ (reference sequence). The chain's CDR3 is CASSLGTRVEAFF. CDR3 sequence (DNA): TGTGCCAGCAGCTTAGGAACTCGGGTGGAAGCTTTCTTT.

This clonotype has ten or more counts. V is TRBV20-1 and J is TRBJ2-5; 8 positions agree with TRBD2. Germline CDR1 and CDR2: DFQATT and SNEGSKA (reference sequence). This CDR3 region has 12 residues. The V and J ends lost 8 bases and 5 bases, in that order; junction bases with no gene match: 7. CDR3 DNA sequence: TGCAGTTCAAGCGGGAGAAGCGAGACCCAGTACTTC. It codes for CSSSGRSETQYF.

This clonotype was counted at least ten times. This rearrangement joins TRBV7-2 to TRBJ2-7, with a weak D call TRBD1 (6 bases). Germline lookup yields CDR1 SGHTA and CDR2 FQGNSA. The CDR3 is 14 residues long. V was cut by 2 bases and J by 4 bases, with 12 bases left in between. The CDR3 nucleotides read TGTGCCAGCAGCTTAACCTACAGGGATTACGAGCAGTACTTC. Translating it yields CASSLTYRDYEQYF. The full variable domain, rest sourced from reference TRBV7-2 and TRBJ2-7, is GAGVSQSPSNKVTEKGKDVELRCDPISGHTALYWYRQSLGQGLEFLIYFQGNSAPDKSGLPSDRFSAERTGGSVSTLTIQRTQQEDSAVYLCASSLTYRDYEQYFGPGTRLTVT.

This clonotype came up many times. The chain joins TRBV5-6 to TRBJ1-3, with D uncertain. Deletions cut 4 bases from V and 1 base from J, with 12 bases between. The CDR3 loop spans 15 amino acids. Germline V gene lookup returns CDR1 SGHDT and CDR2 YYEEEE. The CDR3 region has the DNA TGTGCCAGCAGCCCGGGAGTCTGGTCTGGAAACACCATATATTTT. Amino acids: CASSPGVWSGNTIYF.

In this sample, this clonotype turned up a few times. This sequence joins TRBV28 and TRBJ1-4; the D gene is possibly TRBD1 (5 bases). The CDR3 spans 16 residues. The V and J ends lost 6 bases and 1 base respectively, with 15 bases between them. Germline-derived CDR1 and CDR2 are MDHEN and SYDVKM. This CDR3 reads CASSSGGAGTNEKLFF. The CDR3 DNA is TGTGCCAGCAGCTCCGGCGGGGCCGGAACTAATGAAAAACTGTTTTTT.

This clonotype was recorded many times. This chain links TRBV15 with TRBJ1-4, with a tentative D call TRBD1 (5 bases). Deletions cut 0 bases from V and 12 bases from J, with 8 bases between. CDR1 is LNHNV and CDR2 is YYDKDF in the germline V gene (reference sequence). This CDR3 has 12 residues. The DNA for the CDR3 is TGTGCCACCAGCAGAGATCCCAGGGAACTGTTTTTT. This encodes CATSRDPRELFF. Full variable domain (remainder filled in from reference TRBV15 and TRBJ1-4): DAMVIQNPRYQVTQFGKPVTLSCSQTLNHNVMYWYQQKSSQAPKLLFHYYDKDFNNEADTPDNFQSRRPNTSFCFLDIRSPGLGDTAMYLCATSRDPRELFFGSGTQLSVL.

This clonotype was counted many times. The chain is built from TRBV12-3 or TRBV12-4 and TRBJ1-6; 9 bases fit TRBD1. V lost 5 bases and J lost 14; bases outside the gene matches: 10. This CDR3 region has 14 residues. Here the CDR3 DNA reads TGTGCCAGCAGTCGCGGGACAGGGTTTACCGCCCTCCACTTT. Its translation: CASSRGTGFTALHF.

Details on this clonotype: A junction end diverges from the germline sequence, so it may reflect a read error. This chain uses TRBV7-2 with TRBJ2-5; TRBD1 might be the D (6 bases). There are 15 residues in the CDR3. Germline V gene sequence: CDR1 SGHTA, CDR2 FQGNSA. CDR3 sequence (DNA): TGTGCCAGCAGCCCGAGGACAGCAAACCAGGAGACCCAGTACTTC. Amino acids: CASSPRTANQETQYF.

The table lists this clonotype with many counts. The genes are TRBV9 and TRBJ1-1; TRBD1 might be the D (5 bases). The CDR3 runs to 14 residues. Per germline, CDR1 SGDLS and CDR2 YYNGEE. V was trimmed by 0 bases and J by 4 bases, leaving 10 bases between them. The CDR3 DNA reads TGTGCCAGCAGCGTAGGGGGCGGGGGCACTGAAGCTTTCTTT. The encoded protein is CASSVGGGGTEAFF.

This clonotype was detected many times. The chain uses TRBV6-1 and TRBJ2-2; D not resolved. The CDR3 consists of 14 residues. Trimming pared 2 bases from V and 0 bases from J, leaving 4 bases between. CDR1 and CDR2 from the germline V gene are MNHNS and SASEGT. The CDR3 DNA reads as TGTGCCAGCAGTGAACAGCCGAACACCGGGGAGCTGTTTTTT. Amino acids: CASSEQPNTGELFF.

The sample holds many counts of this clonotype. This chain joins TRBV9 and TRBJ2-1; a weak D match, TRBD1 (6 bases). The ends were cut back, 4 bases at V and 3 bases at J, with 17 bases in the middle. CDR1 and CDR2 from the germline V gene are SGDLS and YYNGEE. The CDR3 runs 16 residues. In nucleotides, the CDR3 is TGTGCCAGCAGCTTACAGGGTCCGGCGGGCTACAATGAGCAGTTCTTC. Residues: CASSLQGPAGYNEQFF.

This clonotype occurred many times. The V call is TRBV7-9, the J call TRBJ1-2; weak D call: TRBD1 (6 bases). This CDR3 has 15 residues. CDR1 is SEHNR and CDR2 is FQNEAQ in the germline V gene (reference sequence). The V and J ends lost 5 bases and 8 bases respectively, with 21 bases between them. The CDR3 here is CASSLLGGRVSGYTF. The CDR3 nucleotides read TGTGCCAGCAGCCTTCTCGGGGGGCGGGTTAGCGGCTACACCTTC.

The V gene is TRBV7-9, the J gene TRBJ2-7; unclear D gene. V lost 1 base, J lost 3 bases, and 13 bases lay in between. Germline CDR1 and CDR2: SEHNR and FQNEAQ (reference sequence). The CDR3 covers 15 residues. CDR3 region: CASSLGEHLDYEQYF. As DNA, the CDR3 is TGTGCCAGCAGCTTAGGGGAACACTTGGACTACGAGCAGTACTTC. Using reference TRBV7-9 and TRBJ2-7 for the parts outside the CDR3, the full variable domain is DTGVSQNPRHKITKRGQNVTFRCDPISEHNRLYWYRQTLGQGPEFLTYFQNEAQLEKSRLLSDRFSAERPKGSFSTLEIQRTEQGDSAMYLCASSLGEHLDYEQYFGPGTRLTVT.

This clonotype was seen repeatedly, ten times or more. The V call is TRBV7-2, the J call TRBJ1-2; D is uncertain. In germline, CDR1 is SGHTA, CDR2 FQGNSA. The CDR3 has 15 amino acids. Deletions cut 7 bases from V and 7 bases from J, with 22 bases between. The CDR3 is CASTHDRLPLVGYTF. The DNA for the CDR3 is TGTGCCAGCACCCATGACCGACTCCCGCTTGTTGGCTACACCTTC.

This clonotype appeared many times. CDR3 sequence: CASSQDSRGRDEQFF. The CDR3 DNA follows: TGCGCCAGCAGCCAAGACTCAAGAGGTAGGGATGAGCAGTTCTTC. The chain uses TRBV4-3 and TRBJ2-1; the D is unclear. The V gene lost 0 bases and the J gene lost 8 bases, with 14 bases spanning the gap. Germline CDR1 is LGHNA and CDR2 is YSLEER. The CDR3 length is 15 residues.

This clonotype was picked up many times. The chain uses TRBV4-3 and TRBJ1-2; D not resolved. Germline V gene lookup returns CDR1 LGHNA and CDR2 YSLEER. The ends were cut back, 3 bases at V and 4 bases at J, with 9 bases in the middle. The length of the CDR3 is 13 residues. CDR3: CASSQREGYGYTF. The CDR3 DNA reads as TGCGCCAGCAGCCAGCGAGAGGGCTATGGCTACACCTTC.

This clonotype appeared many times. This chain connects TRBV7-2 to TRBJ2-3; TRBD2 is a possible D gene (5 bases). Germline CDR1 reads SGHTA; CDR2 reads FQGNSA. This CDR3 is 14 amino acids long. With 0 bases removed from V and 3 bases from J, the gap between germline ends came to 7 bases. The CDR3 here is CASSLALATDTQYF. In DNA, the CDR3 is TGTGCCAGCAGCTTAGCTTTAGCGACAGATACGCAGTATTTT.

In its sample, this clonotype was seen a few times. This chain joins TRBV11-2 and TRBJ2-3, with 15 bases aligning to TRBD2. The CDR3 is made up of 20 amino acids. Germline V gene data show CDR1 as SGHAT and CDR2 as FQNNGV. V shed 5 bases and J 0 bases; nucleotides not matched to a gene: 12. CDR3 region: CASSLRTSGGAASSTDTQYF. The CDR3 DNA reads as TGTGCCAGCAGCCTCAGGACTAGCGGGGGGGCGGCAAGTAGCACAGATACGCAGTATTTT.

This clonotype came up many times. This sequence joins TRBV5-1 and TRBJ2-1; no reliable D call. This CDR3 contains 13 residues. V shed 0 bases and J shed 6 bases, with 7 bases lying between them. Germline V lookup: CDR1 SGHRS, CDR2 YFSETQ. The CDR3 loop reads CASSLGRPNEQFF. CDR3 nucleotides: TGCGCCAGCAGCTTGGGTCGCCCCAATGAGCAGTTCTTC.

The chain recombines TRBV11-2 with TRBJ1-5, with TRBD1 matching over 8 bases. CDR3 length equals 17 residues. Germline trimming cut 5 bases from V and 3 bases from J; bases unmatched to any gene: 12. Germline lookup yields CDR1 SGHAT and CDR2 FQNNGV. CDR3 sequence: CASSHTSTGAYNQPQHF. CDR3 nucleotides: TGTGCCAGCAGCCACACATCGACAGGGGCTTACAATCAGCCCCAGCATTTT.

This clonotype appeared a few times. The chain uses TRBV7-8 and TRBJ1-1; D is ambiguous. Trimming took off 1 base at V and 1 base at J, with 10 bases between the two ends. The CDR3 length is 15 residues. CDR1 and CDR2 (germline): SGHVS, FQNEAQ. DNA for the CDR3: TGTGCCAGCAGCTTAGAAAGGTTCAGGAACACTGAAGCTTTCTTT. Translated: CASSLERFRNTEAFF. The full variable domain, with the rest looked up from reference TRBV7-8 and TRBJ1-1, is GAGVSQSPRYKVAKRGQDVALRCDPISGHVSLFWYQQALGQGPEFLTYFQNEAQLDKSGLPSDRFFAERPEGSVSTLKIQRTQQEDSAVYLCASSLERFRNTEAFFGQGTRLTVV.